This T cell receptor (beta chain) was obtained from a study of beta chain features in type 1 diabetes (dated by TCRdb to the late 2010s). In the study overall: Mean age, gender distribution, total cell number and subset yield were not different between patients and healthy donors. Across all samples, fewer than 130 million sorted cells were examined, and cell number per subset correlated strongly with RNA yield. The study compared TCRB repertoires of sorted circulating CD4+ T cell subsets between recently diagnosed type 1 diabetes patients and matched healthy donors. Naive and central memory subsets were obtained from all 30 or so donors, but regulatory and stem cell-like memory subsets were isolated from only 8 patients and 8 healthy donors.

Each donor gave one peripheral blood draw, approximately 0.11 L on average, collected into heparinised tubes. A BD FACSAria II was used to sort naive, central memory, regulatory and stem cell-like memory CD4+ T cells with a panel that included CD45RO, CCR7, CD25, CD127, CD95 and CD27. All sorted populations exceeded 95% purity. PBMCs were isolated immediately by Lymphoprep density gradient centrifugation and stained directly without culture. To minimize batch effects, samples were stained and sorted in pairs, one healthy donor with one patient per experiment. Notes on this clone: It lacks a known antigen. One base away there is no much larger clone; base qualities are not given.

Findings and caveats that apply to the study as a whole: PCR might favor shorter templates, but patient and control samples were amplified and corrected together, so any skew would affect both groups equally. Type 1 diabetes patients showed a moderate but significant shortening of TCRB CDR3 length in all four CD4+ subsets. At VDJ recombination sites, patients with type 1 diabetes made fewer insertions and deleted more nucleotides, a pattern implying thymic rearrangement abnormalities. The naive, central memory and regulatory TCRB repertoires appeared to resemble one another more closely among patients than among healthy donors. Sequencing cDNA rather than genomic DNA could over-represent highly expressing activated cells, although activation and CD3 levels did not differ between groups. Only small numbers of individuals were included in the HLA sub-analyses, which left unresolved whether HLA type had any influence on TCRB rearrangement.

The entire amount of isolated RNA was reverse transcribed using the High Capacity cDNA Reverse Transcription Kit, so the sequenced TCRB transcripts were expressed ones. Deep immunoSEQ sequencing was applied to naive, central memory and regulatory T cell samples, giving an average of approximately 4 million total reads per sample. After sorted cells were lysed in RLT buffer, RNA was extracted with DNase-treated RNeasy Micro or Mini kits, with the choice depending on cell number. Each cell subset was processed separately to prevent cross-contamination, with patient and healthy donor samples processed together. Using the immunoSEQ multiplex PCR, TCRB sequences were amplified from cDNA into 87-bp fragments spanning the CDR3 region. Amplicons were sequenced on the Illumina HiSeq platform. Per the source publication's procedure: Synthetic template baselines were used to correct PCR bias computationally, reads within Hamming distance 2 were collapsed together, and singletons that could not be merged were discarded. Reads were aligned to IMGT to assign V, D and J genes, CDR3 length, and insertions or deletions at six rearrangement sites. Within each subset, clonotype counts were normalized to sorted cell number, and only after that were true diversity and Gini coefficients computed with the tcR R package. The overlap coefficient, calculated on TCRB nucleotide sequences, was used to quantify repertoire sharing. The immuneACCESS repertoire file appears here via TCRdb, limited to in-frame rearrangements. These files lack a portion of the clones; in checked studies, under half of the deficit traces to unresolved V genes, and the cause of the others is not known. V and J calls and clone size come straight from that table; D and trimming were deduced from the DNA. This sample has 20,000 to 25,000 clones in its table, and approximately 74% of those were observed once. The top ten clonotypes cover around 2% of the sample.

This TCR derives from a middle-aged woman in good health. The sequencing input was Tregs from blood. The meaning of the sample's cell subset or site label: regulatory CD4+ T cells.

The DNA sequence is TGTGCCATCAGGACAGGGTACTCTGGAAACACCATATATTTT. It encodes CAIRTGYSGNTIYF. The rearrangement joined TRBV10-3 to TRBJ1-3, with 7 bases aligning to TRBD1. The germline V gene specifies ENHRY as CDR1 and SYGVKD as CDR2. From the cysteine through the phenylalanine, the CDR3 covers 14 amino acids. Left in the record is the CDR3 DNA by itself, 42 bases read in frame from the first base. V and J are trimmed by 6 bases and 0 bases, and the gene matches miss 2 bases of the junction.